This TCR beta chain was observed in a study of T cells in Graves' hyperthyroidism and ophthalmopathy. Study conclusions and caveats: Most clonotypes that expanded in the thyroid above 0.001 also showed up in blood.

This CDR3 is 14 amino acids long. Trimming removed 2 bases from V and 0 bases from J, with 5 bases in between. In germline, CDR1 is LGHDT, CDR2 YNNKEL (reference sequence). Patients were excluded because of uncontrolled infection, other autoimmune disease, pregnancy or lactation. This clonotype was observed a handful of times. What it recognizes is unknown. TCR beta CDR3 regions were amplified from RNA. TCR CDR3 regions were first amplified by RT-PCR with HTBI primers. MiXCR, run by TCRdb on the multiplex PCR reads, gives a single entry per CDR3 protein. The profile shows roughly 640,000 distinct CDR3 sequences, about 16% of them singletons.

The receptor comes from a woman between 40 and 55 years old with Graves' ophthalmopathy. What was sequenced was blood. This sequence joins TRBV3-1 and TRBJ2-4; D not certain. CDR3: CASSQRLAKNIQYF. DNA of the CDR3: TGTGCCAGCAGCCAAAGATTAGCCAAAAACATTCAGTACTTC.